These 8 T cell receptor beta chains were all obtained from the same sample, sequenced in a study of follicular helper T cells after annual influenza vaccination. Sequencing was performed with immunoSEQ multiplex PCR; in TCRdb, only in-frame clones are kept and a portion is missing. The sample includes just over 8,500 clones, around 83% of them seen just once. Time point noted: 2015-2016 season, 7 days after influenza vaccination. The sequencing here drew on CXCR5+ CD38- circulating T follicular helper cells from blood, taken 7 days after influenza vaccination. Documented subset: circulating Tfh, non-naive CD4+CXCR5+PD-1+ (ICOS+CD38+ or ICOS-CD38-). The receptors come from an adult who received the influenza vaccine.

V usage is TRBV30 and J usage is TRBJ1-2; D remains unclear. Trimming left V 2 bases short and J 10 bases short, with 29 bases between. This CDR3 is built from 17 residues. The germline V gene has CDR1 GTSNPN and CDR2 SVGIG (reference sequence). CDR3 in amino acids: CAWSPHPLGRRFVVYTF. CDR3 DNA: TGTGCCTGGAGTCCCCATCCCCTTGGCCGACGGTTTGTGGTCTACACCTTC.

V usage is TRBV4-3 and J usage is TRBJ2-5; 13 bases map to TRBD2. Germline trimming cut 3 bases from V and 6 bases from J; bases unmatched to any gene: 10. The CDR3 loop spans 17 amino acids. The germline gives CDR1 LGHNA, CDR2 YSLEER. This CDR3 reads CASSHGPGLAGKQTQYF. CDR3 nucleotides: TGCGCCAGCAGCCACGGTCCGGGACTAGCGGGGAAACAGACCCAGTACTTC.

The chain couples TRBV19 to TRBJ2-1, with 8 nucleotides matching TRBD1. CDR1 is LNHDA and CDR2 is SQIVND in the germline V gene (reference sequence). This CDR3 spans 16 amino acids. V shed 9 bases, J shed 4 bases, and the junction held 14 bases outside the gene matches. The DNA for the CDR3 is TGTGCCAGCACTCGATTCGGGACAGGAGGGTACAATGAGCAGTTCTTC. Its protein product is CASTRFGTGGYNEQFF.

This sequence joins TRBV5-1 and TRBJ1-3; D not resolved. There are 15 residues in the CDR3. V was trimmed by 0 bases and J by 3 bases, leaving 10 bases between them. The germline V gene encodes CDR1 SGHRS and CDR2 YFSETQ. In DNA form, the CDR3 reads TGCGCCAGCAGCTTGGCGGACTTGGGTGGAAACACCATATATTTT. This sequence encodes CASSLADLGGNTIYF.

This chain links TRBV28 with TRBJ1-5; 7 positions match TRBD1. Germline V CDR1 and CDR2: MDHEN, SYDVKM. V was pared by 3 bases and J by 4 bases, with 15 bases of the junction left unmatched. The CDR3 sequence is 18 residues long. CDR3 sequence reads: CASSFHHQDRAQNQPQHF. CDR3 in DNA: TGTGCCAGCAGTTTCCACCACCAAGACAGGGCTCAAAATCAGCCCCAGCATTTT.

CDR3 coding DNA: TGTGCCAGCAGTTACGGGGGTAGCCTCACAGATACGCAGTATTTT. It is translated as CASSYGGSLTDTQYF. V usage is TRBV6-6 and J usage is TRBJ2-3; D possibly uses TRBD1 or TRBD2 (5 bases each). V lost 2 bases, J lost 2 bases, and 11 bases lay in between. The germline V gene has CDR1 MNHNY and CDR2 SVGAGI (reference sequence). The CDR3 is made up of 15 amino acids.

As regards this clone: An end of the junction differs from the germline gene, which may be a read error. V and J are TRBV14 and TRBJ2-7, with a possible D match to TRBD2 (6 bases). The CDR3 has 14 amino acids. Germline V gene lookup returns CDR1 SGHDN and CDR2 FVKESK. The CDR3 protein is CASSPPGVSHEQYF. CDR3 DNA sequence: TGTGCCAGCAGCCCTCCGGGGGTCTCCCACGAGCAGTACTTC.

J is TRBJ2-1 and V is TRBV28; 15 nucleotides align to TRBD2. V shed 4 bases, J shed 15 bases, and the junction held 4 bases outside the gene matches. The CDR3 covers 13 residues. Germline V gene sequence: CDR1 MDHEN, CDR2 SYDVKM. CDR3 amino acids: CASSSGTSGGSFF. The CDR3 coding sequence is TGTGCCAGCAGTTCCGGGACTAGCGGGGGGTCGTTCTTC. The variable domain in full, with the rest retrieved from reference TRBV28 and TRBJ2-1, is DVKVTQSSRYLVKRTGEKVFLECVQDMDHENMFWYRQDPGLGLRLIYFSYDVKMKEKGDIPEGYSVSREKKERFSLILESASTNQTSMYLCASSSGTSGGSFFGPGTRLTVL.